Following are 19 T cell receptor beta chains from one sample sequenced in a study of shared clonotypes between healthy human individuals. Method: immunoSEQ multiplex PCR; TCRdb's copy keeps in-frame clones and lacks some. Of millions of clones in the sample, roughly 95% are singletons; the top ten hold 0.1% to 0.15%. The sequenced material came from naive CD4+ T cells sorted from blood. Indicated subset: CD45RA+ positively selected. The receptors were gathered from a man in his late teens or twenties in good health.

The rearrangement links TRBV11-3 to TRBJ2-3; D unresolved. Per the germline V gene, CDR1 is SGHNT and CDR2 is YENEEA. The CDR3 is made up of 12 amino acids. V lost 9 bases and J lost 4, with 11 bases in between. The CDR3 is CARKSWSDTQYF. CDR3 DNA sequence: TGTGCCAGGAAGTCCTGGTCAGATACGCAGTATTTT. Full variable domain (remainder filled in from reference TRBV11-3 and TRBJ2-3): EAGVVQSPRYKIIEKKQPVAFWCNPISGHNTLYWYLQNLGQGPELLIRYENEEAVDDSQLPKDRFSAERLKGVDSTLKIQPAELGDSAVYLCARKSWSDTQYFGPGTRLTVL.

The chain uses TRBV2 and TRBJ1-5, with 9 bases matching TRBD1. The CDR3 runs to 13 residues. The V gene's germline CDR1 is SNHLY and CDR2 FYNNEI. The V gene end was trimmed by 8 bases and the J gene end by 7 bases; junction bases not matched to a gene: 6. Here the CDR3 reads CASGGQGSQPQHF. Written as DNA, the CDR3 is TGTGCCAGCGGGGGACAGGGTTCGCAGCCCCAGCATTTT.

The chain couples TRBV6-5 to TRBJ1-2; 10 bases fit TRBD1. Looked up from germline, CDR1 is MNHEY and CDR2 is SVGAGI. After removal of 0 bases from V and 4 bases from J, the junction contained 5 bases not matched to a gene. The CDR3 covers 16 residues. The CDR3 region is CASSYSGQGLFYGYTF. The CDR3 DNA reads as TGTGCCAGCAGTTACTCGGGACAGGGGTTATTCTATGGCTACACCTTC.

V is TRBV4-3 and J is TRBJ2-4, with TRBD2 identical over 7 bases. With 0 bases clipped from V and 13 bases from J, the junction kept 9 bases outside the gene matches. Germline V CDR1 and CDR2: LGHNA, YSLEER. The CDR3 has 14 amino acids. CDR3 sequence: CASSQDSSSGTQYF. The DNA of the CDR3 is TGCGCCAGCAGCCAAGATTCGTCTAGCGGTACCCAGTACTTC.

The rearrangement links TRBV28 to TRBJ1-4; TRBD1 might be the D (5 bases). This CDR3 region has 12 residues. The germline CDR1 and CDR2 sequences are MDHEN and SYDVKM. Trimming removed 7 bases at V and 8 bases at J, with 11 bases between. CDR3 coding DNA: TGTGCCAGCACGGGGGATTACGAAAAACTGTTTTTT. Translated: CASTGDYEKLFF.

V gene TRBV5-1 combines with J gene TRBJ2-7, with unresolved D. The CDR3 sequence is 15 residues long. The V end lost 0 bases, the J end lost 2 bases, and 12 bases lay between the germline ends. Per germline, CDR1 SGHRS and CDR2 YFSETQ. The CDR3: CASSLELDGPYEQYF. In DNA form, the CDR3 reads TGCGCCAGCAGCTTGGAATTGGACGGCCCCTACGAGCAGTACTTC.

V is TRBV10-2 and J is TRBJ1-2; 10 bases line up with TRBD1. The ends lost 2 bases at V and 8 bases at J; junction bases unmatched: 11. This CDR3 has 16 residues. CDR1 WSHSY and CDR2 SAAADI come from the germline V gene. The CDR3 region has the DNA TGCGCCAGCAGTGAGAGACAGGGGGCGCGTAACGGAGGCTACACCTTC. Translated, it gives CASSERQGARNGGYTF.

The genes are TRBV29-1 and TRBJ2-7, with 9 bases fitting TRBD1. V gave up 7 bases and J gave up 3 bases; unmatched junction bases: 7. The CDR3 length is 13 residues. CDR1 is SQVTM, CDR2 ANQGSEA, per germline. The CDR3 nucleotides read TGCAGCGCCGAAAGGGGACAGGGCTACGAGCAGTACTTC. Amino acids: CSAERGQGYEQYF.

The chain's CDR3 is CASSLTGVAAGNTIYF. CDR3 coding DNA: TGTGCCAGCAGCTTAACAGGGGTAGCGGCTGGAAACACCATATATTTT. V and J are TRBV7-2 and TRBJ1-3; 7 bases fit TRBD1. This CDR3 has 16 amino acids. J gave up 2 bases and V 2 bases, and 6 bases lay outside the gene matches. CDR1 is SGHTA and CDR2 is FQGNSA in the germline V gene. Variable domain in full (rest from reference TRBV7-2 and TRBJ1-3): GAGVSQSPSNKVTEKGKDVELRCDPISGHTALYWYRQSLGQGLEFLIYFQGNSAPDKSGLPSDRFSAERTGGSVSTLTIQRTQQEDSAVYLCASSLTGVAAGNTIYFGEGSWLTVV.

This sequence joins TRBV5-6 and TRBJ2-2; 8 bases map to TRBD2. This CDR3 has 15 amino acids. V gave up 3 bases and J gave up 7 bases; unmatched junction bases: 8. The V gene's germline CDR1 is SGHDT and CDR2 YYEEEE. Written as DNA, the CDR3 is TGTGCCAGCAGCTCATGGCAGCGGGAGTACGGGGAGCTGTTTTTT. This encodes CASSSWQREYGELFF.

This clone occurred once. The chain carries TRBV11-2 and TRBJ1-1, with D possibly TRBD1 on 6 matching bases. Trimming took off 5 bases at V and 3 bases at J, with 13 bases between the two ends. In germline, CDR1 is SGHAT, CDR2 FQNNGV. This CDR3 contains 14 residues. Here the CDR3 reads CASSQQGLYTEAFF. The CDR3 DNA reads TGTGCCAGCAGCCAACAGGGATTGTACACTGAAGCTTTCTTT.

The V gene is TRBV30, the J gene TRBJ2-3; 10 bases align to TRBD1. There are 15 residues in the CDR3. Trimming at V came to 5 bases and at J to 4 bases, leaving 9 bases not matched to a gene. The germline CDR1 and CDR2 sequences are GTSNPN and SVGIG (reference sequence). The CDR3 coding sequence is TGTGCCTGGGTGATCCGGGACAGGGGTGCAGATACGCAGTATTTT. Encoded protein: CAWVIRDRGADTQYF.

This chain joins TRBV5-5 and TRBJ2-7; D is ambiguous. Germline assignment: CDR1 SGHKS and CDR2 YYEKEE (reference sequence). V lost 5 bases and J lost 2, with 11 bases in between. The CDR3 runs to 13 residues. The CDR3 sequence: CASRPDVTYEQYF. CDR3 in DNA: TGTGCCAGCAGACCTGACGTAACCTACGAGCAGTACTTC.

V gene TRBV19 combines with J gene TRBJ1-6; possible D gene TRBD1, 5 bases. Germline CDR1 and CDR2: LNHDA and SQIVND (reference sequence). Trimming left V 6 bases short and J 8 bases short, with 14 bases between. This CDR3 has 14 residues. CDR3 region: CASSSGRGDSPLHF. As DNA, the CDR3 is TGTGCCAGTAGCTCGGGACGGGGTGATTCACCCCTCCACTTT.

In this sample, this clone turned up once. The CDR3 sequence is CASSLAGRGHTGELFF. CDR3 bases: TGCGCCAGCAGCTTGGCTGGCAGGGGGCACACCGGGGAGCTGTTTTTT. The rearrangement uses TRBV5-1 and TRBJ2-2; 8 bases align to TRBD1. Looked up from germline, CDR1 is SGHRS and CDR2 is YFSETQ. The CDR3 spans 16 residues. The junction had 4 bases not matched to a gene; V was cut back by 0 bases and J by 3 bases.

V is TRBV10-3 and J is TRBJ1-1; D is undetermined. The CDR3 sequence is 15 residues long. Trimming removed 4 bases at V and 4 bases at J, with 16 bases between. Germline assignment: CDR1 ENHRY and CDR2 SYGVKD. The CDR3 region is CAISARLRSGTEAFF. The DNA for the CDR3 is TGTGCCATCAGTGCCCGTTTGAGGAGTGGCACTGAAGCTTTCTTT.

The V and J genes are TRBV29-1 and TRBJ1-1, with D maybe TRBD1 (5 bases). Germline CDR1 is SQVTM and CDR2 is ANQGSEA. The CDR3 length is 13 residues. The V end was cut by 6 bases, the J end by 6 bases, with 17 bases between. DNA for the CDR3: TGCAGCGTGTCCGGGACCGTCACCCCTGAAGCTTTCTTT. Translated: CSVSGTVTPEAFF.

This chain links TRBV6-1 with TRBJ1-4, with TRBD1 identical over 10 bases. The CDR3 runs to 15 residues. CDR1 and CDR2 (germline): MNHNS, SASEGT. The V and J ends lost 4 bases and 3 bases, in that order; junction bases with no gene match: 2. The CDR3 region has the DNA TGTGCCAGCAGTGGACAGGGGGCGCCTAATGAAAAACTGTTTTTT. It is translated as CASSGQGAPNEKLFF.

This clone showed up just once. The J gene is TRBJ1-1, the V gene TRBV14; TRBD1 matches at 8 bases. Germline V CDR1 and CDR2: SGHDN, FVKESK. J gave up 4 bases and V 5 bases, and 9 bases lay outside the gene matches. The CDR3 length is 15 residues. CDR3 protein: CASSKDRVWFTEAFF. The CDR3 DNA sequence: TGTGCCAGCAGCAAGGACAGGGTATGGTTCACTGAAGCTTTCTTT.